The 7 T cell receptor beta chains given below trace back to one sample, sequenced in a study of metastatic and nonmetastatic thyroid tumors. Every patient underwent thyroid surgery untreated. TCRdb used MiXCR to call clones anew from the PCR reads. The table records tens of thousands of clones, 20% of them present only once. Sequencing was performed on blood. These receptors came from a female donor with papillary thyroid cancer or a benign thyroid nodule (not recorded which). Some clones in this sample may be carry-over from other donors' samples.

The sample holds many counts of this clone. The chain is built from TRBV13 and TRBJ2-3; TRBD2 aligns across 12 bases. CDR3 length equals 19 residues. The ends lost 5 bases at V and 1 base at J; junction bases unmatched: 13. From germline, CDR1 is PRHDT and CDR2 FYEKMQ (reference sequence). The CDR3 is CASSPSCPGLAGRTDTQYF. CDR3 in DNA: TGTGCCAGCAGCCCCTCATGCCCTGGACTAGCGGGACGCACAGATACGCAGTATTTT.

Note on this clone: A single base separates this from a much larger clone, so it may be a read error. This sequence joins TRBV28 and TRBJ1-1; D remains ambiguous. Trimming removed 10 bases from V and 10 bases from J, with 16 bases in between. In germline, CDR1 is MDHEN, CDR2 SYDVKM. This CDR3 is 11 amino acids long. The CDR3 protein is CAIKTVEPAFF. As DNA, the CDR3 is TGTGCCATTAAGACTGTGGAACCAGCTTTCTTT.

For this clone: No conserved phenylalanine or tryptophan is present at the end of the CDR3, so a read error is the likely explanation. This chain links TRBV5-1 with TRBJ2-7; tentatively, D is TRBD1 or TRBD2 (5 bases each). CDR1 is SGHRS and CDR2 is YFSETQ in the germline V gene. V lost 3 bases, J lost 6 bases, and 16 bases lay in between. This CDR3 has 14 residues. This chain's CDR3 is CASSSGTVGVEQYL. The CDR3 bases are TGCGCCAGCAGCTCCGGGACCGTAGGGGTCGAGCAGTACTTG.

This clone was detected ten times or more. The genes are TRBV9 and TRBJ2-1; D is unresolved. Trimming removed 0 bases at V and 8 bases at J, with 9 bases between. This CDR3 is 13 amino acids long. Per germline, CDR1 SGDLS and CDR2 YYNGEE. Written as DNA, the CDR3 is TGTGCCAGCAGCGTAGTAGGGTTGGATGAGCAGTTCTTC. Residues: CASSVVGLDEQFF.

By proportion, this clone is hyperexpanded. The CDR3 region has the DNA TGTGCCAGCAGCTCAGAATGGAGAGAAGAGACCCAGTACTTC. Protein product: CASSSEWREETQYF. The V and J genes are TRBV11-2 and TRBJ2-5; D is undetermined. The CDR3 covers 14 residues. The germline gives CDR1 SGHAT, CDR2 FQNNGV. Trimming shortened V by 4 bases and J by 3 bases, and 12 bases separated the two germline ends.

In its sample, this clone was seen many times. The CDR3 sequence is CASIGPAYEQYF. DNA for the CDR3: TGCGCCAGCATAGGGCCTGCCTACGAGCAGTACTTC. The genes are TRBV10-1 and TRBJ2-7, with D unresolved. Per germline, CDR1 WNHNN and CDR2 SYGVQD (reference sequence). V was shortened by 7 bases and J by 2 bases, with 9 bases between the two germline ends. This CDR3 has 12 residues.

This clone was recorded at least ten times. The rearrangement links TRBV9 to TRBJ1-4, with D possibly matching TRBD1 (5 bases). Germline loops: CDR1 SGDLS, CDR2 YYNGEE. This CDR3 comprises 15 residues. Trimming stripped 2 bases from V and 0 bases from J, with 8 bases between. DNA of the CDR3: TGTGCCAGCAGCGTGGGGGGGACAACTAATGAAAAACTGTTTTTT. Amino acid sequence: CASSVGGTTNEKLFF.